This TCR beta chain was identified during a study of cytomegalovirus exposure and HLA in healthy donors. Study-wide results and limits: Immune exposure was documented only through CMV serostatus. In a later analysis, most CMV-associated TCR beta chains appeared HLA-restricted.

Trimming shortened V by 4 bases and J by 1 base, and 14 bases separated the two germline ends. The germline V gene has CDR1 SGDLS and CDR2 YYNGEE. The CDR3 extends over 15 amino acids. The PCR employed 60 Vbeta primers together with 13 Jbeta primers. The data were produced by immunoSEQ multiplex PCR, yet TCRdb's version contains in-frame clones alone and is incomplete. The table has 150,000 to 200,000 clones, over 65% seen once. Turning to this clone: Antigen unknown. The sample contains more than one DNA sequence encoding this CDR3.

V usage is TRBV9 and J usage is TRBJ1-1; D possibly corresponds to TRBD1 (6 bases). This clonotype was obtained from a man aged 18-30 years in good health and CMV-seropositive. The sequencing input was PBMCs. The CDR3 nucleotides are TGTGCCAGCAGCCCGAGAACAGGGACGAACACTGAAGCTTTCTTT. Translating it yields CASSPRTGTNTEAFF.